This T cell receptor (beta chain) was sequenced for a study of T cell changes during pregnancy in multiple sclerosis (dated by TCRdb to the late 2010s). About the investigation overall: The study examined how the T cell repertoire changed over the course of pregnancy in women with multiple sclerosis.

The CDR3 contains 12 residues, cysteine and phenylalanine counted. Just CDR3 DNA is preserved here, 36 bases in frame from base 1. Trimming costs V 3 bases and J 6 bases, and their ends lie 8 bases apart. Taken from the germline V gene (reference sequence), the CDR1 and CDR2 loops are SGHNT and YYREEE. Comment on this clone: What antigen it recognizes has not been identified. Base quality data are lacking; no much larger clone is found one base away.

Libraries were prepared through the immunoSEQ multiplex PCR assay. TCRdb stores this immuneACCESS table with in-frame sequences only. Part of the clones is absent; in the studies checked, under half of the shortfall reflects unresolved V genes, and no reason is known for the rest. The sample data list tens of thousands of clones, and about 91% of these were observed just once. The ten top clones hold approximately 0.97% of the sample. In this chain, TRBV5-4 is recombined with TRBJ2-3, with a tentative D gene TRBD2 over 5 matching bases. The receptor was isolated from a female donor with multiple sclerosis, enrolled in a pregnancy study. The sample was peripheral blood, taken before pregnancy. The CDR3 corresponds to CASSWGVDTQYF. In nucleotide form, the sequence is TGTGCCAGCAGCTGGGGAGTGGATACGCAGTATTTT.